Reported below is one TCR beta chain. This sample was taken from a study of blood T cell repertoires in COVID-19. The overall study: Some COVID-19 samples were acute and others convalescent; all came from the United States, Italy and Spain. PBMCs, B-cell-depleted T cells, or T cells provided the cDNA or gDNA that made up the material.

Methods used by the authors: Amplification from reference gene primers served as the basis for estimated nucleated cell counts. The protocol was immunoSEQ multiplex PCR, while the TCRdb copy is restricted to in-frame clones and leaves out a portion. The D gene and trimming were derived from the DNA, and the V and J assignments and clone size from that table. The sample holds about 190,000 clones, 84% seen once. The sequencing sample was made of peripheral blood. The TCR comes from a woman aged 70-85 years with active or convalescent COVID-19.

The CDR3 spells CASSLRGGRADNEQFF. The CDR3 nucleotides are TGTGCCAGTAGTCTCCGGGGCGGGAGGGCCGATAATGAGCAGTTCTTC. This sequence joins TRBV19 and TRBJ2-1; 9 bases map to TRBD2. Germline V CDR1 and CDR2: LNHDA, SQIVND (reference sequence). V was clipped by 5 bases and J by 7 bases; unmatched bases: 12. CDR3 size: 16 residues.